A selection of T cell receptor beta chains follows, all from one sample in a study of siplizumab effects on memory and regulatory T cells. The data were produced by immunoSEQ multiplex PCR, yet TCRdb's version contains in-frame clones alone and is incomplete. The sample yields 100,000 or so clones, 80% to 95% seen once. The sequenced sample consisted of non-Treg CD4+ T cells sorted from blood. These receptors were taken from a human donor in good health. CDR3s include the opening cysteine and the closing phenylalanine or tryptophan. The order of the fields is J gene, V gene, D gene, clone size, CDR3 protein, CDR3 DNA. A D gene is named only where the DNA matches it firmly. Clone size is not always given. Where it is, it says once, few, many or a class for expanded clones.

TRBJ1-1 | TRBV30 | . | . | CACDSEGTEAFF | TGTGCCTGTGACAGTGAGGGGACTGAAGCTTTCTTT
TRBJ2-2 | TRBV7-9 | . | . | CASSLLPTGELFF | TGTGCCAGCAGCTTACTTCCCACCGGGGAGCTGTTTTTT
TRBJ1-6 | TRBV28 | . | . | CASSLNRNSPLHF | TGTGCCAGCAGTCTTAACAGAAATTCACCCCTCCACTTT
TRBJ2-5 | TRBV10-3 | TRBD1 | . | CAISGTGYQETQYF | TGTGCCATCAGTGGGACAGGGTACCAAGAGACCCAGTACTTC
TRBJ2-7 | TRBV19 | . | . | CASSLPGASEEQYF | TGTGCCAGTAGTCTTCCCGGGGCTAGTGAGGAGCAGTACTTC
TRBJ2-7 | TRBV28 | . | . | CASSLRGPKQYF | TGTGCCAGCAGTTTAAGAGGACCCAAGCAGTACTTC
TRBJ2-1 | TRBV16 | . | . | CASSQEKGSREQFF | TGTGCCAGCAGCCAAGAGAAGGGGTCGAGGGAGCAGTTCTTC
TRBJ1-1 | TRBV2 | . | . | CASSDNMNTEAFF | TGTGCCAGCAGTGATAACATGAACACTGAAGCTTTCTTT
TRBJ1-5 | TRBV28 | . | . | CASSLRGVGRNQPQHF | TGTGCCAGCAGTTTAAGGGGGGTGGGGCGCAATCAGCCCCAGCATTTT
TRBJ1-4 | TRBV28 | . | . | CASTLGPAGGEKLFF | TGTGCCAGCACCCTGGGACCAGCGGGGGGGGAAAAACTGTTTTTT
TRBJ2-5 | TRBV7-3 | TRBD1 | . | CASSSGQGTQYF | TGTGCCAGCAGCTCGGGACAGGGGACCCAGTACTTC
TRBJ2-5 | TRBV4-2 | . | . | CASSQERRAGFISSETQYF | TGTGCCAGCAGCCAAGAGCGCAGGGCCGGGTTCATATCTTCAGAGACCCAGTACTTC
TRBJ1-2 | TRBV7-3 | . | . | CASSLRPPGQDANYGYTF | TGTGCCAGCAGCTTACGCCCCCCCGGGCAGGACGCTAACTATGGCTACACCTTC
TRBJ2-1 | TRBV5-4 | TRBD2 | . | CASSVPSGNSYNEQFF | TGTGCCAGCAGCGTTCCTAGCGGGAACTCCTACAATGAGCAGTTCTTC
TRBJ1-1 | TRBV6-1 | . | once | CASRPDSNTEAFF | TGTGCCAGCAGACCTGACAGTAACACTGAAGCTTTCTTT
TRBJ1-2 | TRBV28 | . | . | CASSDQIGGYTF | TGTGCCAGCAGTGACCAGATAGGGGGCTACACCTTC
TRBJ1-3 | TRBV7-6 | . | . | CASSLGGGRGSGNTIYF | TGTGCCAGCAGCTTAGGTGGGGGTAGAGGATCTGGAAACACCATATATTTT
TRBJ2-7 | TRBV14 | TRBD1 | . | CASSPTGGVEQYF | TGTGCCAGCAGCCCGACAGGGGGCGTCGAGCAGTACTTC
TRBJ2-7 | TRBV6-1 | . | . | CASRAGPAYEQYF | TGTGCCAGCAGGGCGGGACCGGCCTACGAGCAGTACTTC
TRBJ2-3 | TRBV10-3 | . | . | CAIRQASVSTDTQYF | TGTGCCATCAGACAGGCGAGCGTAAGCACAGATACGCAGTATTTT
TRBJ1-2 | TRBV7-2 | . | . | CASSLAQGPGTF | TGTGCCAGCAGCTTAGCTCAGGGGCCCGGCACCTTC
TRBJ1-5 | TRBV27 | . | . | CASSLKPINQPQHF | TGTGCCAGCAGTTTGAAACCGATCAATCAGCCCCAGCATTTT
TRBJ2-7 | TRBV28 | . | . | CASLQGYEQYF | TGTGCCAGCCTCCAGGGTTACGAGCAGTACTTC
TRBJ1-6 | TRBV30 | . | . | CAWRVARDNSPLHF | TGTGCCTGGAGGGTGGCTAGGGATAATTCACCCCTCCACTTT
TRBJ2-7 | TRBV5-6 | . | . | CASSLVDGMLEQYF | TGTGCCAGCAGCTTGGTAGACGGGATGCTCGAGCAGTACTTC
TRBJ2-5 | TRBV30 | TRBD2 | . | CAWLGTSGRETQYF | TGTGCCTGGCTCGGGACTAGCGGGAGGGAGACCCAGTACTTC
TRBJ1-1 | TRBV19 | TRBD1 | . | CASSMAAGGKRTEAFF | TGTGCCAGTAGTATGGCGGCAGGGGGAAAGAGGACTGAAGCTTTCTTT
TRBJ1-1 | TRBV5-1 | . | . | CATKGEALTMNTEAFF | TGCGCCACCAAAGGGGAGGCACTGACCATGAACACTGAAGCTTTCTTT
TRBJ2-5 | TRBV18 | TRBD1 | . | CASSLDRDSVKETQYF | TGTGCCAGCTCACTTGACAGGGATAGCGTCAAGGAGACCCAGTACTTC
TRBJ1-3 | TRBV5-5 | . | . | CASSPRTDGSGNTIYF | TGTGCCAGCAGCCCCAGAACGGACGGCTCTGGAAACACCATATATTTT
TRBJ1-3 | TRBV29-1 | . | . | CSVVIGTNTIYF | TGCAGCGTTGTTATAGGGACCAACACCATATATTTT
TRBJ2-7 | TRBV19 | . | . | CASSISIGYEQYF | TGTGCCAGTAGTATTTCGATTGGGTACGAGCAGTACTTC
TRBJ2-1 | TRBV30 | TRBD1 | once | CAFLRDRNYNEQFF | TGTGCCTTCCTCCGGGACAGAAACTACAATGAGCAGTTCTTC
TRBJ1-5 | TRBV7-2 | TRBD1 | . | CASSSDRGLYSKHF | TGTGCCAGCAGCTCCGACAGGGGTCTCTATTCAAAGCATTTT
TRBJ2-5 | TRBV10-3 | . | . | CAISESKALETQYF | TGTGCCATCAGTGAGTCGAAAGCGTTGGAGACCCAGTACTTC
TRBJ2-7 | TRBV9 | TRBD1 | . | CASSPRTGAYEQYF | TGTGCCAGCAGCCCTCGGACAGGGGCCTACGAGCAGTACTTC
TRBJ2-7 | TRBV19 | TRBD1 | once | CASSTTGGSYEQYF | TGTGCCAGTAGTACTACAGGGGGAAGTTACGAGCAGTACTTC
TRBJ1-2 | TRBV5-1 | . | . | CASTTGTLFNYGYTF | TGCGCCAGCACAACCGGGACACTCTTTAACTATGGCTACACCTTC
TRBJ1-2 | TRBV30 | . | . | CAWSVPASGSSFGYTF | TGTGCCTGGAGTGTACCCGCGTCAGGGAGTAGCTTCGGCTACACCTTC
TRBJ1-1 | TRBV10-2 | . | . | CASSESAGYRAFF | TGCGCCAGCAGTGAGTCGGCGGGGTATCGGGCTTTCTTT
TRBJ2-1 | TRBV5-1 | TRBD1 | . | CASSSGTGGMNEQFF | TGCGCCAGCAGCTCCGGGACAGGGGGAATGAATGAGCAGTTCTTC